This T cell receptor beta chain was sequenced in a study of T cell changes during pregnancy in multiple sclerosis. Sequencing was performed with immunoSEQ multiplex PCR; in TCRdb, only in-frame clones are kept and a portion is missing. The table lists about 60,000 clones, 90% of them singletons, with roughly 2.2% in the top ten. The germline V and J ends were trimmed by 0 bases and 5 bases, with 14 bases remaining between them. In germline, CDR1 is SGHDT, CDR2 YYEEEE. The CDR3 covers 15 residues. The specimen was peripheral blood, collected in the second trimester of pregnancy. The origin of this receptor is a female donor in good health, enrolled as a control in a pregnancy study. V and J are TRBV5-6 and TRBJ2-5; no clear D. The CDR3 DNA sequence: TGTGCCAGCAGCTTGGAAGTAGAGAAGTTGGAGACCCAGTACTTC. Its translation: CASSLEVEKLETQYF.